What follows are 14 T cell receptor beta chains derived from one specimen sequenced in a study of T cells in Graves' hyperthyroidism and ophthalmopathy. Authors of the study amplified TCR beta CDR3 regions from RNA transcripts. The TCR CDR3 first-round RT-PCR relied on the HTBI primer set. TCRdb re-called the multiplex PCR reads through MiXCR, storing one row per CDR3 protein. The table shows approximately 640,000 distinct CDR3 sequences, with 15% to 20% occurring only once. The sequencing input was blood. The receptors originated from a woman between 25 and 40 years old with Graves' hyperthyroidism.

This clonotype was detected many times. The V and J genes are TRBV28 and TRBJ1-4; no clear D gene. Germline V CDR1 and CDR2: MDHEN, SYDVKM. The CDR3 extends over 15 amino acids. Trimming removed 5 bases from V and 6 bases from J, with 16 bases in between. The CDR3 DNA reads as TGTGCCAGCAGTCCCATTCCCCTCTGGGATGAAAAACTGTTTTTT. Its protein product is CASSPIPLWDEKLFF.

This clonotype has at least ten counts. J is TRBJ2-7 and V is TRBV28, with D unresolved. The CDR3 is 15 residues long. The germline V and J ends were trimmed by 3 bases and 3 bases, with 15 bases remaining between them. Germline loops: CDR1 MDHEN, CDR2 SYDVKM. The CDR3 DNA sequence: TGTGCCAGCAGTTTTAGCCAGGTTGTCCGCTACGAGCAGTACTTC. This sequence encodes CASSFSQVVRYEQYF. Supplemented by reference TRBV28 and TRBJ2-7, the full variable domain reads DVKVTQSSRYLVKRTGEKVFLECVQDMDHENMFWYRQDPGLGLRLIYFSYDVKMKEKGDIPEGYSVSREKKERFSLILESASTNQTSMYLCASSFSQVVRYEQYFGPGTRLTVT.

This chain uses TRBV3-1 with TRBJ2-3; D is perhaps TRBD2 (6 bases). The CDR3 length is 15 residues. CDR1 is LGHDT, CDR2 YNNKEL, per germline (reference sequence). V lost 1 base and J lost 4, with 12 bases in between. Written as DNA, the CDR3 is TGTGCCAGCAGCCAAGTAGGAGGGAGTTCAGATACGCAGTATTTT. Protein: CASSQVGGSSDTQYF.

The sample holds many counts of this clonotype. The chain is built from TRBV28 and TRBJ2-7; D might be TRBD1 (5 bases). V was trimmed by 2 bases and J by 3 bases, leaving 17 bases between them. Germline V gene lookup returns CDR1 MDHEN and CDR2 SYDVKM. The CDR3 has 16 amino acids. The CDR3 here is CASSLGAGRGSYEQYF. CDR3 sequence (DNA): TGTGCCAGCAGTTTAGGGGCCGGGCGTGGTAGCTACGAGCAGTACTTC.

The gene calls are TRBV10-3 and TRBJ1-4; D not certain. V shed 0 bases and J shed 5 bases, with 7 bases lying between them. The CDR3 runs 14 residues. CDR1 is ENHRY and CDR2 is SYGVKD in the germline V gene. CDR3 DNA sequence: TGTGCCATCAGTGAGTCGAACGGAAATGAAAAACTGTTTTTT. This encodes CAISESNGNEKLFF.

This chain uses TRBV2 with TRBJ2-7; the match to TRBD2 covers 11 bases. Germline V CDR1 and CDR2: SNHLY, FYNNEI. V lost 1 base and J lost 0; bases outside the gene matches: 2. The CDR3 sequence is 16 residues long. CDR3 nucleotides: TGTGCCAGCAGTGAAGGGACTAGCGGGTTCTCCTACGAGCAGTACTTC. This gives the protein CASSEGTSGFSYEQYF.

This clonotype was counted between two and nine times. A much larger clone differs from this one at a single base, so this may be a read error. The chain uses TRBV6-9 and TRBJ2-5; D may match TRBD1 or TRBD2 (5 bases each). The CDR3 consists of 14 residues. V lost 4 bases and J 4 bases, leaving 13 bases between the germline ends. CDR1 and CDR2 (germline): MNHGY, SVAAGI. CDR3: CASSSALRGETQYF. The CDR3 DNA is TGTGCCAGCAGTTCCGCCTTGAGGGGAGAGACCCAGTACTTC.

This clonotype has a count of ten or more. The V call is TRBV6-1, the J call TRBJ2-7, with TRBD2 matching over 7 bases. In germline, CDR1 is MNHNS, CDR2 SASEGT. The length of the CDR3 is 13 residues. The J segment lost 7 bases and the V segment lost 5 bases, leaving 8 bases of the junction unmatched. In DNA form, the CDR3 reads TGTGCCAGCAGTTACGCGGGGACTAATGAGCAGTACTTC. Translated, it gives CASSYAGTNEQYF.

This clonotype has a handful of counts. V is TRBV6-1 and J is TRBJ2-3, with D possibly being TRBD1 or TRBD2 (5 bases each). Germline assignment: CDR1 MNHNS and CDR2 SASEGT. V dropped 2 bases and J dropped 4 bases, with 13 bases sitting between them. This CDR3 contains 15 residues. The CDR3: CASSEIPGRADTQYF. CDR3 sequence (DNA): TGTGCCAGCAGTGAAATCCCGGGACGGGCAGATACGCAGTATTTT.

This clonotype was observed once. Since a much larger clone is just one base distant, this may be a read error. The chain carries TRBV5-1 and TRBJ2-7; TRBD2 is a possible D gene (5 bases). Germline CDR1 is SGHRS and CDR2 is YFSETQ. This CDR3 spans 14 amino acids. CDR3 sequence reads: CASSNGVTSYERYF. DNA for the CDR3: TGCGCCAGCAGCAACGGGGTGACCTCCTACGAGCGGTACTTC.

V is TRBV24-1 and J is TRBJ2-2, with 9 bases lining up with TRBD1. Trimming removed 6 bases from V and 0 bases from J; junction bases left unmatched: 4. The CDR3 is 16 residues long. Per germline, CDR1 KGHDR and CDR2 SFDVKD. The CDR3 here is CATSKTGGANTGELFF. The CDR3 bases are TGTGCCACCAGTAAGACAGGGGGTGCGAACACCGGGGAGCTGTTTTTT.

This clonotype was seen a few times. A much larger clone sits a single nucleotide away, making a read error possible. The rearrangement uses TRBV11-2 and TRBJ1-1, with 8 bases aligning to TRBD1. This CDR3 has 16 amino acids. CDR1 is SGHAT and CDR2 is FQNNGV in the germline V gene. This CDR3 reads CASNPSGGLTLTGAFF. The CDR3 nucleotides are TGTGCCAGCAACCCTTCAGGGGGCTTAACCCTGACTGGAGCTTTCTTT.

The V gene is TRBV5-1, the J gene TRBJ2-1; D is perhaps TRBD1 (6 bases). The V and J ends lost 0 bases and 4 bases respectively, with 11 bases between them. CDR3 length equals 15 residues. The germline V gene has CDR1 SGHRS and CDR2 YFSETQ. The CDR3 nucleotides are TGCGCCAGCAGCTTGGGTCGGGACACTTACAATGAGCAGTTCTTC. Protein product: CASSLGRDTYNEQFF.

This clonotype was recorded at least ten times. The chain has TRBV12-3 or TRBV12-4 and TRBJ2-2; 9 nucleotides agree with TRBD1. With V trimmed by 4 bases and J by 6 bases, 9 bases remained unmatched. The CDR3 runs to 16 residues. CDR3 DNA sequence: TGTGCCAGCAGTTCCTCCGGGACAGGGCTCCCCGGGGAGCTGTTTTTT. It is translated as CASSSSGTGLPGELFF.